These T cell receptor beta chains were read from a single sample in a study of spatial heterogeneity in lung cancer. TCRdb passed the 5' RACE reads through MiXCR, listing each CDR3 protein once. The sample lists 7,000 or so distinct CDR3 sequences; 3% to 3.5% were seen once. The starting material was lung tumor tissue, obtained at surgery. All receptors derive from a male donor with early-stage non-small cell lung cancer. Each CDR3 is given with its conserved first and last residue. A D gene is named only where the DNA matches it firmly. Each size is once, few, many or a size class.

V gene	D gene	J gene	clone size	CDR3 protein	CDR3 DNA
TRBV7-2	-	TRBJ2-1	medium-sized	CASSLTRNEQFF	TGTGCCAGCAGCCTGACTAGGAATGAGCAGTTCTTC
TRBV20-1	-	TRBJ2-5	many	CSARKGEPEETQYF	TGCAGTGCCCGGAAGGGAGAGCCCGAAGAGACCCAGTACTTC
TRBV4-2	TRBD1	TRBJ2-1	many	CASSQDNRGGVGFF	TGTGCCAGCAGCCAAGATAATAGAGGGGGCGTGGGGTTCTTC
TRBV20-1	TRBD2	TRBJ2-3	medium-sized	CSASRTSGSAGDTQYF	TGCAGTGCTAGCAGGACTAGCGGGAGTGCGGGAGATACGCAGTATTTT
TRBV7-9	-	TRBJ1-1	many	CASSLEGGTEAFF	TGTGCCAGCAGCTTAGAAGGGGGCACTGAAGCTTTCTTT
TRBV3-1	-	TRBJ2-3	many	CASSQNPLLEDTQYF	TGTGCCAGCAGCCAAAACCCCCTGTTAGAGGATACGCAGTATTTT
TRBV3-1	-	TRBJ2-7	medium-sized	CASSNLASSSYEQYF	TGTGCCAGCTCCAATCTAGCGTCGAGCTCCTACGAGCAGTACTTC
TRBV12-3/TRBV12-4	-	TRBJ2-1	few	CASSLARRGEQFF	TGTGCCAGCAGTTTAGCCCGAAGGGGTGAGCAGTTCTTC
TRBV9	TRBD2	TRBJ2-1	many	CASSGGGLAGGLYNEQFF	TGTGCCAGCAGCGGGGGGGGACTAGCGGGCGGACTCTACAATGAGCAGTTCTTC
TRBV18	-	TRBJ2-7	medium-sized	CASSPRAGSYEQYF	TGTGCCAGCTCACCGAGGGCAGGTTCCTACGAGCAGTACTTC
TRBV12-3/TRBV12-4	-	TRBJ1-1	medium-sized	CASSLDEDLGTEAFF	TGTGCCAGCAGTTTAGACGAGGATTTGGGCACTGAAGCTTTCTTT